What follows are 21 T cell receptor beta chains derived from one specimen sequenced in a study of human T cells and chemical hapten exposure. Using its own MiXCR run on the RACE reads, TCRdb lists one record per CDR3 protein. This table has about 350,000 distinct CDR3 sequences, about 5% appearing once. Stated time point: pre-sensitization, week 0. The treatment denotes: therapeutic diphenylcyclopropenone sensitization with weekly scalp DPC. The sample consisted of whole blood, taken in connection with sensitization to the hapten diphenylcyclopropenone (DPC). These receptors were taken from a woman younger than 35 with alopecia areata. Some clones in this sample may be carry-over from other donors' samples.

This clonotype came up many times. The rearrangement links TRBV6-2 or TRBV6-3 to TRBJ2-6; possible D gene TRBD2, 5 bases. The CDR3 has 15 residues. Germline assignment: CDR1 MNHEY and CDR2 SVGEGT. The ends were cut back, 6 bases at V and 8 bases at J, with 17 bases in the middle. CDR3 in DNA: TGTGCCAGCAGGCTGGACCGGGGAAGTACCAACGTCCTGACTTTC. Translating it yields CASRLDRGSTNVLTF.

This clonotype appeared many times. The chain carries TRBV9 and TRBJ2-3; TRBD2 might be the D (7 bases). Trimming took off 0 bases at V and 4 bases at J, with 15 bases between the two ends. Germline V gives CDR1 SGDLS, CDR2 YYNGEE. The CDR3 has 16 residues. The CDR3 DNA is TGTGCCAGCAGCGTAGCTGAGGGGGGGTTCCCAGATACGCAGTATTTT. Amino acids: CASSVAEGGFPDTQYF.

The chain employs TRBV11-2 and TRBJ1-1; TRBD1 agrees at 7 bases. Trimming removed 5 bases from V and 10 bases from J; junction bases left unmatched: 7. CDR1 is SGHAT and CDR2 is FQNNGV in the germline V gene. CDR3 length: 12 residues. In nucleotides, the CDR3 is TGTGCCAGCAGCCCAGACAGGGTAGTAGCTTTCTTT. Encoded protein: CASSPDRVVAFF.

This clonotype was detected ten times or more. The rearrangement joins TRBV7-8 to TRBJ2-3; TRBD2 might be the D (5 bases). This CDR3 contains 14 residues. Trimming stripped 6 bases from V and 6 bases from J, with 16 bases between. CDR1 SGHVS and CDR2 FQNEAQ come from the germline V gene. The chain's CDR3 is CASSPGVGPDTQYF. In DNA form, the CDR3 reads TGTGCCAGCAGTCCCGGGGTAGGGCCGGATACGCAGTATTTT.

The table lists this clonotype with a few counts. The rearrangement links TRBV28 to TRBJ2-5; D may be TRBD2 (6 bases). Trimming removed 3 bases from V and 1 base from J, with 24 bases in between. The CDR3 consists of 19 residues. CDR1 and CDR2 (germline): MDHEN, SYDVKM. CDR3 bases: TGTGCCAGCAGTTTCGAGATTAGACGGGGAGGAAGTTGCCAAGAGACCCAGTACTTC. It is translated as CASSFEIRRGGSCQETQYF.

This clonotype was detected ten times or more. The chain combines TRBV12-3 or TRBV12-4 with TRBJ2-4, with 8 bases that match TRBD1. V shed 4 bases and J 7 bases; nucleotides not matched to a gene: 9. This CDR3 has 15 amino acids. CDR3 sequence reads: CASSSHTGGWNIQYF. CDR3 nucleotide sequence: TGTGCCAGCAGTTCTCATACAGGGGGGTGGAACATTCAGTACTTC.

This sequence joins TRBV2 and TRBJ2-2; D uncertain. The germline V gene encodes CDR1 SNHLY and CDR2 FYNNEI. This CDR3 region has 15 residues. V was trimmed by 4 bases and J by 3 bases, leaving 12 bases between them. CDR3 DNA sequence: TGTGCCAGCAGTGTAGCCGGTCCCGACACCGGGGAGCTGTTTTTT. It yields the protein CASSVAGPDTGELFF. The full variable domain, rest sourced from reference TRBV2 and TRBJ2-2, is EPEVTQTPSHQVTQMGQEVILRCVPISNHLYFYWYRQILGQKVEFLVSFYNNEISEKSEIFDDQFSVERPDGSNFTLKIRSTKLEDSAMYFCASSVAGPDTGELFFGEGSRLTVL.

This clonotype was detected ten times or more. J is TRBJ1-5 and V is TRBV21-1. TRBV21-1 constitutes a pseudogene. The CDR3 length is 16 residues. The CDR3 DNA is TGTGCCAGCAGCAAAGGGGCCCCTCCCGGCAATCAGCCCCAGCATTTT. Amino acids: CASSKGAPPGNQPQHF.

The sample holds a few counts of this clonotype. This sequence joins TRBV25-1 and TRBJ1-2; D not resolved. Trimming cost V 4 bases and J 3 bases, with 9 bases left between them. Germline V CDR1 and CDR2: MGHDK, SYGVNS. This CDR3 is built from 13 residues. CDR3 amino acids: CASSAGDHYGYTF. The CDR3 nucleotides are TGTGCCAGCAGTGCCGGGGATCACTATGGCTACACCTTC.

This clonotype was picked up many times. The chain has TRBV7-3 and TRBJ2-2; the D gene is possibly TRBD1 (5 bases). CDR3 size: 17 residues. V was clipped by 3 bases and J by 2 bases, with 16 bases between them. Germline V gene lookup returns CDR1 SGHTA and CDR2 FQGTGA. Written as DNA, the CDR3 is TGTGCCAGCAGCTTGGGAAGGATAGGGGCCAACACCGGGGAGCTGTTTTTT. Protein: CASSLGRIGANTGELFF.

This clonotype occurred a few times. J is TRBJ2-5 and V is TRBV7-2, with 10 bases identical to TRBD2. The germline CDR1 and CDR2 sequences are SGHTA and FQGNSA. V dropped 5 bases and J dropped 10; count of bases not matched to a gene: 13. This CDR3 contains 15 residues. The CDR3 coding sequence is TGTGCCAGCAGCCCACTAGCGGGGCCTGGCCGGGACCAGTACTTC. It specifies CASSPLAGPGRDQYF.

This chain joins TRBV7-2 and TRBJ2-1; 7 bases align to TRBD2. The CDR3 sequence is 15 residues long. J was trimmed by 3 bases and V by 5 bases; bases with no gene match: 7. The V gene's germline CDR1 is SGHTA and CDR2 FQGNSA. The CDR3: CASSQARDYYNEQFF. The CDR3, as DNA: TGTGCCAGCAGCCAGGCCCGGGACTACTACAATGAGCAGTTCTTC.

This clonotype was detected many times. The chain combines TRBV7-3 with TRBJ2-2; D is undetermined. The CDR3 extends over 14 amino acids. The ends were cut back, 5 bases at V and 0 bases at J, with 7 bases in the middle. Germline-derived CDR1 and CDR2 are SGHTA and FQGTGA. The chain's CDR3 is CASSQNANTGELFF. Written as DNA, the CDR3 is TGTGCCAGCAGCCAGAACGCGAACACCGGGGAGCTGTTTTTT.

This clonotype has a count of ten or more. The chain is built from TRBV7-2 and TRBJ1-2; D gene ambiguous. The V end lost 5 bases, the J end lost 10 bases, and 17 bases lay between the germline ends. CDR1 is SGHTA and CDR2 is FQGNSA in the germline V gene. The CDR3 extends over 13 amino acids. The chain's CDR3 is CASSPADRPPYTF. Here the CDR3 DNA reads TGTGCCAGCAGCCCCGCGGACCGTCCTCCCTACACCTTC.

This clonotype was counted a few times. The CDR3 loop is CASSLSLGNYEQYF. The CDR3 region has the DNA TGTGCCAGCAGCTTATCGCTCGGAAACTACGAGCAGTACTTC. The chain is built from TRBV7-9 and TRBJ2-7, with D hard to call. The CDR3 runs 14 residues. V was pared by 2 bases and J by 3 bases, with 11 bases between. CDR1 and CDR2 (germline): SEHNR, FQNEAQ (reference sequence).

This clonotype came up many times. As DNA, the CDR3 is TGTGCCAGCAGTTATGATCCGACAGGGGGAAGCACAGATACGCAGTATTTT. This translates into CASSYDPTGGSTDTQYF. The J gene is TRBJ2-3, the V gene TRBV6-5; 9 bases fit TRBD1. V was clipped by 3 bases and J by 0 bases; unmatched bases: 7. There are 17 residues in the CDR3. Germline CDR1 MNHEY, CDR2 SVGAGI.

The CDR3 DNA follows: TGCGCCAGCAGCTTGGGTCTGTTGGGCAATCAGCCCCAGCATTTT. Protein: CASSLGLLGNQPQHF. This chain joins TRBV5-1 and TRBJ1-5, with D unresolved. V dropped 0 bases and J dropped 2 bases, with 9 bases sitting between them. The germline CDR1 and CDR2 sequences are SGHRS and YFSETQ. The CDR3 extends over 15 amino acids.

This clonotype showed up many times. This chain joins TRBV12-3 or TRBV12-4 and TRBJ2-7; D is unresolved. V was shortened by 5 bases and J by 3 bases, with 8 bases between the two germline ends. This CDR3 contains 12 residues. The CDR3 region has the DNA TGTGCCAGCAGTACCTCTTTCTACGAGCAGTACTTC. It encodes CASSTSFYEQYF.

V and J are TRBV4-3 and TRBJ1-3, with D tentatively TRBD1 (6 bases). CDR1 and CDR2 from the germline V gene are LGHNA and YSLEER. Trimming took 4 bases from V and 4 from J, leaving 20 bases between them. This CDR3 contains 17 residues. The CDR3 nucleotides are TGCGCCAGCAGCCCAGCTAGGGGACACAAAAAAGGAAACACCATATATTTT. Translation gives CASSPARGHKKGNTIYF.

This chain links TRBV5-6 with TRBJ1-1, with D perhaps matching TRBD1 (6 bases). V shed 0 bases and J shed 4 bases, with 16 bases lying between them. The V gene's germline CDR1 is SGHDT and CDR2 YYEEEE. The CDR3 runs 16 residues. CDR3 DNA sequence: TGTGCCAGCAGCTTGGAGCCAGGGGAAGGGGGCACTGAAGCTTTCTTT. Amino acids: CASSLEPGEGGTEAFF.

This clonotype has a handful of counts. The CDR3 sequence is CASSQDGGVTQYF. CDR3 DNA: TGTGCCAGCAGCCAAGATGGGGGGGTTACGCAGTATTTT. V gene TRBV3-1 combines with J gene TRBJ2-3; 7 bases line up with TRBD2. The CDR3 is 13 amino acids. With 0 bases clipped from V and 8 bases from J, the junction kept 2 bases outside the gene matches. The germline V gene has CDR1 LGHDT and CDR2 YNNKEL (reference sequence).